Sequencing of this T cell receptor (beta chain) was carried out in a study of OX40 agonist ivuxolimab in advanced cancers. Turning to the study itself: Patients received intravenous ivuxolimab every 2 weeks at 0.01 to 10 mg/kg.

Study findings and constraints: CD8+ T cells averaged more expanded clones than CD4+.

The method was immunoSEQ multiplex PCR; TCRdb's version includes in-frame clones alone and lacks a portion of them. The table lists fewer than 20,000 clones, around 70% of them singletons. To note about this clone: Its antigen is currently unknown.

The V and J ends lost 3 bases and 4 bases, in that order; junction bases with no gene match: 7. In germline, CDR1 is SGHRS, CDR2 YFSETQ. The CDR3 loop spans 16 amino acids. This material consisted of CD4+ or CD8+ T cells sorted from blood, taken in a trial of the OX40 agonist ivuxolimab. The rearrangement links TRBV5-1 to TRBJ2-5; TRBD1 agrees at 12 bases. The receptor was derived from an adult with an advanced solid tumor such as melanoma, head and neck, liver or kidney cancer. This chain's CDR3 is CASSSEGQGALETQYF. The CDR3 coding sequence is TGCGCCAGCAGCTCGGAGGGACAGGGGGCTTTAGAGACCCAGTACTTC.